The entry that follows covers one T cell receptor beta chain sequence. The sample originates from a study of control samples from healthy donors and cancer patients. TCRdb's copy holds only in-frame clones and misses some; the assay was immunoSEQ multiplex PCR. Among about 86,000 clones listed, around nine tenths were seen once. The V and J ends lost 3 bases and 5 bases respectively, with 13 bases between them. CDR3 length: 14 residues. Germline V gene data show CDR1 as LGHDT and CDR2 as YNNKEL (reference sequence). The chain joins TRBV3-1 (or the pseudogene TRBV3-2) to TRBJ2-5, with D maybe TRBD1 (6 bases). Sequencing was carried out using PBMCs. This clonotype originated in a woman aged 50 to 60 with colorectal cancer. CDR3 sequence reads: CASSQEQGWETQYF. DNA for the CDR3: TGTGCCAGCAGCCAGGAACAGGGTTGGGAGACCCAGTACTTC.